This T cell receptor (gamma chain) originates from a study of human gamma delta and Vdelta1 T cells. Study-wide results and caveats: Reportedly, Delta One T cells were polyclonal and broadly targeted acute myeloid leukemia.

As concerns this clone: Its antigen is currently unknown.

TCRdb re-analyzed the PCR reads via CATT. The repertoire has several thousand gamma-chain clones, around 50% of them found once; the top ten carry about 2.7%. Unmatched junction bases numbered 8, after V lost 0 bases and J lost 0 bases. The CDR3 runs 16 residues. CDR1 is VTNTFY and CDR2 is YDVSTARD in the germline V gene (reference sequence). The specimen sequenced was Vdelta1 gamma-delta T cells from blood grown in culture (DOT cells). The chain combines TRGV3 with TRGJ1 or TRGJ2. This clonotype originated in a human donor in good health. CDR3 in DNA: TGTGCCACCTGGGACAGGAACGTTGGGAATTATTATAAGAAACTCTTT. Its protein is CATWDRNVGNYYKKLF.